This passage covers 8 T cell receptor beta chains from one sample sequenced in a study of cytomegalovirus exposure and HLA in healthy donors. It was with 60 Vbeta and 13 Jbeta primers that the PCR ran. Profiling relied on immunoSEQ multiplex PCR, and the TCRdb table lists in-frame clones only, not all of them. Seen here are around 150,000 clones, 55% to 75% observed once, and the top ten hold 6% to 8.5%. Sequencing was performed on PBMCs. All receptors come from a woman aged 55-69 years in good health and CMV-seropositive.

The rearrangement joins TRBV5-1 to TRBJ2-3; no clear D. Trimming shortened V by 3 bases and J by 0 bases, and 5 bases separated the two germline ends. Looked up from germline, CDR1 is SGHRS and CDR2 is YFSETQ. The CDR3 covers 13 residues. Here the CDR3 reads CASSSSSTDTQYF. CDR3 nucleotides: TGCGCCAGCAGCTCTTCTAGCACAGATACGCAGTATTTT.

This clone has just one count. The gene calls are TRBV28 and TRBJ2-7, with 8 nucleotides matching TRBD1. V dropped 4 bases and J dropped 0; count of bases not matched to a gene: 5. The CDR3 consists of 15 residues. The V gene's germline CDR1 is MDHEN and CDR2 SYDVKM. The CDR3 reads CASSSGTGPSYEQYF. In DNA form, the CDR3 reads TGTGCCAGCAGTTCAGGGACAGGACCCTCCTACGAGCAGTACTTC.

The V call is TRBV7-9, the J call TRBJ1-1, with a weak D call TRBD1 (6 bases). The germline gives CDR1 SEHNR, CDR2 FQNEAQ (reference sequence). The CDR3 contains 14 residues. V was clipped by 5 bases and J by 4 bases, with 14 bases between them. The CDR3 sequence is CASSQLTGSTEAFF. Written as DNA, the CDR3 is TGTGCCAGCAGCCAATTAACAGGGTCCACTGAAGCTTTCTTT.

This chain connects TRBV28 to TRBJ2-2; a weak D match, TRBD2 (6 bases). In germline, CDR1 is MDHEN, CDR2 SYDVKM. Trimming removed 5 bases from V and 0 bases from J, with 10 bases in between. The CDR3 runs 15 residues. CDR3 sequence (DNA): TGTGCCAGCAGTAAGGGAGGCGCGAACACCGGGGAGCTGTTTTTT. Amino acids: CASSKGGANTGELFF.

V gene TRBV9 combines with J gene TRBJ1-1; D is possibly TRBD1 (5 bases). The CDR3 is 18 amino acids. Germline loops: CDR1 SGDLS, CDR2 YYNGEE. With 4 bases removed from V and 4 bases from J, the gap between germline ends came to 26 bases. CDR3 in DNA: TGTGCCAGCAGCACCAGGACCGACAGCATCTTTAGGGGCACTGAAGCTTTCTTT. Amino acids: CASSTRTDSIFRGTEAFF.

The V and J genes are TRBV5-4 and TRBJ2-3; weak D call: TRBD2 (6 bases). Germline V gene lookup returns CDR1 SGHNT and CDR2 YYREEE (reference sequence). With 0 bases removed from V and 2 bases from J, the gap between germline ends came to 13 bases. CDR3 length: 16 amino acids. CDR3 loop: CASSLGGDLNTDTQYF. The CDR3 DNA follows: TGTGCCAGCAGCTTGGGCGGGGACCTAAACACAGATACGCAGTATTTT.

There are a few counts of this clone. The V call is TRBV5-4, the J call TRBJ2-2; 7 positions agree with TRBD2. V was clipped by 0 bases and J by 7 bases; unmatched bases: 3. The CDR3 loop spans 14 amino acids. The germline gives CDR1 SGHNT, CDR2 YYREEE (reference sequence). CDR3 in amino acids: CASSLGLADGELFF. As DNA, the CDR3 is TGTGCCAGCAGCTTGGGACTAGCCGACGGGGAGCTGTTTTTT.

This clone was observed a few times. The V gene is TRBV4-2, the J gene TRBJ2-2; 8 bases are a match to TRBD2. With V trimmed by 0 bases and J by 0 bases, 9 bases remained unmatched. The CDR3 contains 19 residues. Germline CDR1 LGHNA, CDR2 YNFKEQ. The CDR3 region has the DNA TGTGCCAGCAGCCAAGATCGGTTCCGACTAGCGCCGAACACCGGGGAGCTGTTTTTT. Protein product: CASSQDRFRLAPNTGELFF.